The 12 T cell receptor beta chains below all came from one sample that was sequenced in a study of OX40 agonist ivuxolimab in advanced cancers. TCRdb keeps only in-frame clones here, not all; method: immunoSEQ multiplex PCR. This table holds roughly 24,000 clones, 75% to 80% found once. This specimen was CD4+ or CD8+ T cells sorted from blood, taken in a trial of the OX40 agonist ivuxolimab. Receptor source: an adult with an advanced solid tumor such as melanoma, head and neck, liver or kidney cancer.

The chain is built from TRBV15 and TRBJ2-5; the match to TRBD1 covers 9 bases. The V gene end was trimmed by 8 bases and the J gene end by 5 bases; junction bases not matched to a gene: 9. CDR3 length: 14 amino acids. Germline V lookup: CDR1 LNHNV, CDR2 YYDKDF (reference sequence). CDR3 DNA sequence: TGTGCCACCTATCGGGACAGGGTGGGGGAGACCCAGTACTTC. Its protein is CATYRDRVGETQYF.

The rearrangement uses TRBV7-8 and TRBJ1-1, with no clear D. The CDR3 consists of 13 residues. Trimming cost V 3 bases and J 5 bases, with 10 bases left between them. Per the germline V gene, CDR1 is SGHVS and CDR2 is FQNEAQ. As DNA, the CDR3 is TGTGCCAGCAGCTTGGGATTGGGAACTGAAGCTTTCTTT. It specifies CASSLGLGTEAFF.

The V call is TRBV6-6, the J call TRBJ2-1, with 7 bases that match TRBD1. The junction had 5 bases not matched to a gene; V was cut back by 2 bases and J by 7 bases. CDR1 MNHNY and CDR2 SVGAGI come from the germline V gene (reference sequence). This CDR3 is built from 14 residues. The CDR3 region is CASSYDRVINEQFF. The CDR3 region has the DNA TGTGCCAGCAGTTACGACAGGGTAATTAATGAGCAGTTCTTC.

This clone was observed a handful of times. V is TRBV21-1 and J is TRBJ1-5. TRBV21-1 corresponds to a pseudogene. The CDR3 extends over 15 amino acids. CDR3 DNA: TGTGCCAGCAGCAATATCGTCCTCTGCAAGAAGCCCCAGCATTTT. This sequence encodes CASSNIVLCKKPQHF.

This chain joins TRBV9 and TRBJ2-1; 7 bases match TRBD2. The CDR3 is made up of 16 amino acids. V lost 3 bases, J lost 6 bases, and 12 bases stayed unmatched. Germline V gene sequence: CDR1 SGDLS, CDR2 YYNGEE. The CDR3 protein is CASSGGTTQNSNEQFF. The CDR3, as DNA: TGTGCCAGCAGCGGCGGGACTACCCAAAACTCCAATGAGCAGTTCTTC. Combining the CDR3 with reference TRBV9 and TRBJ2-1 gives the whole variable domain DSGVTQTPKHLITATGQRVTLRCSPRSGDLSVYWYQQSLDQGLQFLIQYYNGEERAKGNILERFSAQQFPDLHSELNLSSLELGDSALYFCASSGGTTQNSNEQFFGPGTRLTVL.

This chain connects TRBV6-4 to TRBJ2-3; D gene uncertain. The CDR3 has 13 amino acids. The germline gives CDR1 MRHNA, CDR2 SNTAGT. V gave up 2 bases and J gave up 0 bases, with 3 bases separating them. The chain's CDR3 is CASSDQSTDTQYF. Here the CDR3 DNA reads TGTGCCAGCAGTGACCAGAGCACAGATACGCAGTATTTT.

The chain links TRBV7-7 to TRBJ1-4, with D unresolved. The germline CDR1 and CDR2 sequences are SSHAT and FNYEAQ (reference sequence). The CDR3 totals 12 residues. V was clipped by 1 base and J by 8 bases, with 5 bases between them. CDR3 region: CASSLDGEKLFF. CDR3 in DNA: TGTGCCAGCAGCTTAGACGGGGAAAAACTGTTTTTT.

The chain uses TRBV7-8 and TRBJ2-5, with D perhaps TRBD1 (5 bases). This CDR3 comprises 15 residues. Germline V gene sequence: CDR1 SGHVS, CDR2 FQNEAQ. V lost 6 bases, J lost 0 bases, and 14 bases lay in between. The CDR3, as DNA: TGTGCCAGCAGGCAGGCAGGGTACGACCAAGAGACCCAGTACTTC. As protein: CASRQAGYDQETQYF.

This clone came up once. The gene calls are TRBV7-3 and TRBJ2-7; 13 positions match TRBD2. The CDR3 covers 14 residues. V trimming: 6 bases; J trimming: 3 bases; junction bases outside the gene matches: 2. The germline CDR1 and CDR2 sequences are SGHTA and FQGTGA. Here the CDR3 DNA reads TGTGCCAGCAGTACTAGCGGGAGGGACTACGAGCAGTACTTC. The encoded protein is CASSTSGRDYEQYF.

This chain joins TRBV6-6 and TRBJ2-1; 8 bases are a match to TRBD2. CDR3 size: 15 residues. The ends lost 5 bases at V and 5 bases at J; junction bases unmatched: 8. The germline V gene encodes CDR1 MNHNY and CDR2 SVGAGI (reference sequence). The CDR3 region has the DNA TGTGCCAGCAGTCACCCCGGGACTAGTAACAATGAGCAGTTCTTC. Protein product: CASSHPGTSNNEQFF.

This chain joins TRBV11-2 and TRBJ2-7; D uncertain. This CDR3 region has 14 residues. Trimming left V 2 bases short and J 1 base short, with 9 bases between. Germline V CDR1 and CDR2: SGHAT, FQNNGV. CDR3 in DNA: TGTGCCAGCAGCTTAATTGGCACGTCCTACGAGCAGTACTTC. Its translation is CASSLIGTSYEQYF.

CDR3 sequence reads: CASSQRGGADTEAFF. CDR3 nucleotide sequence: TGTGCCAGCAGCCAAAGAGGGGGCGCGGACACTGAAGCTTTCTTT. The genes are TRBV2 and TRBJ1-1, with 7 bases aligning to TRBD1. The junction had 10 bases not matched to a gene; V was cut back by 6 bases and J by 3 bases. The CDR3 is 15 amino acids. Per the germline V gene, CDR1 is SNHLY and CDR2 is FYNNEI.